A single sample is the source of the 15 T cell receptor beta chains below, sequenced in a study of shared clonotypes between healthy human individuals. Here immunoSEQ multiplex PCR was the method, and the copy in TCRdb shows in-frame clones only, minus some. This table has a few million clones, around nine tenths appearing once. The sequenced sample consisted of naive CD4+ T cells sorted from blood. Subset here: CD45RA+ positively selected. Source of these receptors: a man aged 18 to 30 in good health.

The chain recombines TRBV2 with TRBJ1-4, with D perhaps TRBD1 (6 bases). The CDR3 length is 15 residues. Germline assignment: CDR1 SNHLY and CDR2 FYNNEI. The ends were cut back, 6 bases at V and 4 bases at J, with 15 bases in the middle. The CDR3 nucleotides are TGTGCCAGCAGCGGAGGACAGCGACTTAATGAAAAACTGTTTTTT. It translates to CASSGGQRLNEKLFF. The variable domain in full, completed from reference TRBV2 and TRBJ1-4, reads EPEVTQTPSHQVTQMGQEVILRCVPISNHLYFYWYRQILGQKVEFLVSFYNNEISEKSEIFDDQFSVERPDGSNFTLKIRSTKLEDSAMYFCASSGGQRLNEKLFFGSGTQLSVL.

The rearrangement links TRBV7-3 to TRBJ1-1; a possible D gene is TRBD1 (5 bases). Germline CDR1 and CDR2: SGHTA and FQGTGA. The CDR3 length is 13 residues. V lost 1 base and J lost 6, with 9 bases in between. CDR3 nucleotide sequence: TGTGCCAGCAGCTTAATGCCAGGGTCTGAAGCTTTCTTT. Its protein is CASSLMPGSEAFF.

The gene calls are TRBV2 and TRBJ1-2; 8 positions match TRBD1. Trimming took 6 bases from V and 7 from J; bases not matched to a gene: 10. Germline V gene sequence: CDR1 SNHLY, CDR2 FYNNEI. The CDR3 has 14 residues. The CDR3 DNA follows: TGTGCCAGCAGGACTGACAGGGGAGAGGCTGGCTACACCTTC. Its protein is CASRTDRGEAGYTF. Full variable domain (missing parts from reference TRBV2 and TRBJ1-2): EPEVTQTPSHQVTQMGQEVILRCVPISNHLYFYWYRQILGQKVEFLVSFYNNEISEKSEIFDDQFSVERPDGSNFTLKIRSTKLEDSAMYFCASRTDRGEAGYTFGSGTRLTVV.

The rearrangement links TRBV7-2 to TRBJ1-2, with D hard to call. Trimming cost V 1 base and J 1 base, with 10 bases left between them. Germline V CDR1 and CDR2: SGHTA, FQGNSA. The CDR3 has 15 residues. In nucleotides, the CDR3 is TGTGCCAGCAGCTTAGAGGGCAGCTTTAACTATGGCTACACCTTC. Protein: CASSLEGSFNYGYTF.

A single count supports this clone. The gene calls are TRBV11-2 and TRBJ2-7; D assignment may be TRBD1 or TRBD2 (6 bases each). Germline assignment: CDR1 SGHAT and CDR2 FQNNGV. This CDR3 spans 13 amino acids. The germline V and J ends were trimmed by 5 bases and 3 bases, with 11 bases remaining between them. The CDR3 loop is CASSRGTIYEQYF. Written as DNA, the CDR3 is TGTGCCAGCAGCCGCGGGACAATCTACGAGCAGTACTTC.

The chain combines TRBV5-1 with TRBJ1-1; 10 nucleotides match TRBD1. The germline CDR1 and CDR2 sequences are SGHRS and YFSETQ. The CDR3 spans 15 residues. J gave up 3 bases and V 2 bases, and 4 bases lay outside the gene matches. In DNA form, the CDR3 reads TGCGCCAGCAGCTTAGGACAGGGGGGCGACACTGAAGCTTTCTTT. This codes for CASSLGQGGDTEAFF.

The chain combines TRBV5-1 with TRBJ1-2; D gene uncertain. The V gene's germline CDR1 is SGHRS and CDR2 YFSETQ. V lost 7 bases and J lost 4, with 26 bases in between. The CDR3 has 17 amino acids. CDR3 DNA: TGCGCCAGCTCCCCCGGTGACACGGTTGTTCGGCTCTATGGCTACACCTTC. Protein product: CASSPGDTVVRLYGYTF. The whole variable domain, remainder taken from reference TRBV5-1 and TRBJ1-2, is KAGVTQTPRYLIKTRGQQVTLSCSPISGHRSVSWYQQTPGQGLQFLFEYFSETQRNKGNFPGRFSGRQFSNSRSEMNVSTLELGDSALYLCASSPGDTVVRLYGYTFGSGTRLTVV.

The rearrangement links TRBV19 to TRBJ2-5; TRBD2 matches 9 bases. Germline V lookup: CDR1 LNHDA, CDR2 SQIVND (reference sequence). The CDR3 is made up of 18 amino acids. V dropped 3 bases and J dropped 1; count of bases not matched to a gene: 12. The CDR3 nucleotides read TGTGCCAGTAGTATGGGGGGACTAGCTTCGATCCCCCAAGAGACCCAGTACTTC. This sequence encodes CASSMGGLASIPQETQYF.

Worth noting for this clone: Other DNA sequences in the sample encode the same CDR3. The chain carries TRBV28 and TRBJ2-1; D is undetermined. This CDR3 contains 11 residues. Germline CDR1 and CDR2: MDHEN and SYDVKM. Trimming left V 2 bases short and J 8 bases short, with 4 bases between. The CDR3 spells CASSLRDEQFF. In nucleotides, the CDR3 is TGTGCCAGCAGTTTACGGGATGAGCAGTTCTTC.

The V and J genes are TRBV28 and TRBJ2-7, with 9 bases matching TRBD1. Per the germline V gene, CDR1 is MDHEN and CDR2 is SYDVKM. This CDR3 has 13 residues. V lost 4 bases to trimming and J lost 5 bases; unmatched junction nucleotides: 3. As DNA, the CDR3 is TGTGCCAGCAGTTGGACAGGGGTCCACGAGCAGTACTTC. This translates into CASSWTGVHEQYF.

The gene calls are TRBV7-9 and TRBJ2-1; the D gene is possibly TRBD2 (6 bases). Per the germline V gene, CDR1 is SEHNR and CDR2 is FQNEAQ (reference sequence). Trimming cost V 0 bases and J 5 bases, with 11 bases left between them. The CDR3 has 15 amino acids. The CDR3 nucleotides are TGTGCCAGCAGCTTAGCGGGAGGTAGGGACAATGAGCAGTTCTTC. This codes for CASSLAGGRDNEQFF.

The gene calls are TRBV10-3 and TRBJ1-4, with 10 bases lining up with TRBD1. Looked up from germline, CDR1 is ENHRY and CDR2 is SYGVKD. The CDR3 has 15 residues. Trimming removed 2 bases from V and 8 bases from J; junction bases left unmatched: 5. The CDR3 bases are TGTGCCATCAGTGAGATGGGACAGGGGCGAGAAAAACTGTTTTTT. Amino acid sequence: CAISEMGQGREKLFF.

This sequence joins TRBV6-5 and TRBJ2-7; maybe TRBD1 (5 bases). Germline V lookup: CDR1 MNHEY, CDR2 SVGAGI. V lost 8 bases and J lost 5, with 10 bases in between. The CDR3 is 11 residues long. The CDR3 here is CASQGFHEQYF. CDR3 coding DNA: TGTGCCAGCCAGGGTTTCCACGAGCAGTACTTC.

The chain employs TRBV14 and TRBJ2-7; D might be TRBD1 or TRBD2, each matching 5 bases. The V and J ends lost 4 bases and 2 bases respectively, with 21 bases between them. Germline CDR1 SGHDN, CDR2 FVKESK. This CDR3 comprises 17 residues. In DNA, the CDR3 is TGTGCCAGCAGCCCATTTTATTACGGGACCGCGACCTACGAGCAGTACTTC. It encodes CASSPFYYGTATYEQYF.

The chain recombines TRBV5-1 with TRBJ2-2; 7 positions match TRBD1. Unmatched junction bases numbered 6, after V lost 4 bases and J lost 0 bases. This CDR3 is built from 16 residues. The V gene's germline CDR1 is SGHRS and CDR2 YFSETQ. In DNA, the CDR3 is TGCGCCAGCAGCCAGGGACAGACTTCGAACACCGGGGAGCTGTTTTTT. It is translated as CASSQGQTSNTGELFF.